These T cell receptor beta chains were read from a single sample in a study of pediatric ulcerative colitis. Generated by immunoSEQ multiplex PCR, the TCRdb table keeps only in-frame clones and is missing some. The sample yields 35,000 or so clones, less than 80% seen once. Sequencing was carried out using gut tissue. Receptor source: a boy between 5 and 17 years old with moderate ulcerative colitis. Each CDR3 is given with its conserved first and last residue.

v_call,cdr3_length,j_call,cdr3_aa
TRBV6-1,15,TRBJ2-2,CASSHRDRGAGELFF
TRBV9,15,TRBJ1-6,CASSRLGQENSPLHF
TRBV9,11,TRBJ2-7,CASSVGGEQYF
TRBV18,17,TRBJ2-1,CASSPPGGQSSYNEQFF
TRBV19,14,TRBJ2-3,CASRKELATETQYF
TRBV12-5,14,TRBJ1-5,CASGFSSWDQPQHF
TRBV5-4,16,TRBJ2-5,CASSLDSGAGGETQYF
TRBV15,15,TRBJ1-5,CATSRDPYQNQPQHF
TRBV2,14,TRBJ2-7,CASSARTDSYEQYF
TRBV30,11,TRBJ1-2,CAWRADLVYTF
TRBV28,15,TRBJ1-6,CASSLNGKVNSPLHF
TRBV4-2,15,TRBJ2-2,CASSQGLANTGELFF
TRBV27,12,TRBJ1-2,CASGQGGLGYTF
TRBV5-1,19,TRBJ2-5,CASSVVPGLAGLMQETQYF
TRBV6-6,14,TRBJ2-7,CASSYSQGAAEQYF
TRBV20-1,11,TRBJ1-1,CSAKGMRGAFF
TRBV9,13,TRBJ1-2,CASTSYSGDGYTF
TRBV30,12,TRBJ2-7,CASTGTSYEQYF
TRBV27,16,TRBJ1-2,CASSLSVERTGTGYTF
TRBV13,16,TRBJ1-2,CASSPPKSQTPGGYTF
TRBV4-2,17,TRBJ2-1,CASSQLGQAISYNEQFF
TRBV4-3,14,TRBJ2-1,CASSQGTGSSEQFF
TRBV6-1,15,TRBJ1-2,CASSSRVRPIYGYTF
TRBV5-8,14,TRBJ1-2,CASSTADRTYGYTF
TRBV9,14,TRBJ2-5,CASSARTAQETQYF
TRBV30,15,TRBJ2-1,CAWSGRHSSYNEQFF
TRBV30,11,TRBJ2-7,CAWSVSYEQYF
TRBV29-1,13,TRBJ2-7,CSVTGTVTYEQYF
TRBV6-1,13,TRBJ2-1,CASRRQGYNEQFF
TRBV4-3,14,TRBJ2-2,CASSQDGDTGELFF
TRBV27,16,TRBJ2-2,CASSLPRGRYTGELFF
TRBV7-9,15,TRBJ2-4,CASSPSGTVLNIQYF